In its sample, the clone carrying this T cell receptor (beta chain) was seen once. Germline and junction disagree at one end, which may indicate a read error. The sample is drawn from a study of technical replicates of blood from a few donors. Some clones are missing from TCRdb's copy, which holds only in-frame ones; the method was immunoSEQ multiplex PCR. The data show approximately 70,000 clones, almost 98% seen once. The source material was T cells isolated from PBMCs. This receptor was taken from a human donor in good health.

The CDR3 reads CASSLGDRANGYTF. In DNA form, the CDR3 reads TGTGCCAGCAGCCTAGGAGACAGGGCCAATGGCTACACCTTC. V usage is TRBV13 and J usage is TRBJ1-2; 7 bases map to TRBD1. The CDR3 consists of 14 residues. Germline loops: CDR1 PRHDT, CDR2 FYEKMQ (reference sequence).